The source of this T cell receptor (beta chain) is a study of T-cell reconstitution after alpha-beta-depleted transplantation in children. General observations from the study: One year post-transplant, T-cell counts and diversity were largely derived from T cells produced anew. Reportedly, alpha-beta T cells present about two months post-transplant originated from several hundred expanded clones of graft origin.

This clonotype was seen a handful of times. What it binds is unknown. J lost 3 bases, V lost 10 bases, and 12 bases had no gene match. The CDR3 extends over 15 amino acids. Unique molecular identifiers were used to barcode this TCRbeta library. TCRdb analysed the PCR reads with MiXCR anew, one entry per CDR3 protein. Found here are about 980,000 distinct CDR3 sequences, about 29% of them singletons; the top ten hold 28%. The receptor comes from a boy in the first two years of life who had a stem cell transplant for SCID, so the T cells may come from the graft donor. The chain carries TRBV12-3 or TRBV12-4 and TRBJ2-7, with 10 bases aligning to TRBD2. This material consisted of PBMCs, mostly from graft donor cells, taken 360 days after TCRalphabeta/CD19-depleted stem cell transplant. The CDR3 region is CAIGIERGGRYEQYF. CDR3 bases: TGTGCCATAGGTATTGAGCGGGGGGGCCGCTACGAGCAGTACTTC.